This T cell receptor beta chain originates from a study of memory CD4+ T cells and cytomegalovirus serostatus (dated 2019 in TCRdb). For context, the study as a whole: The 35 or so healthy Belgian adults in the cohort included 9 who were CMV seropositive and around 25 who were CMV seronegative. To replicate a published TCR-based CMV serostatus classifier, the researchers sequenced the CD4+ memory TCRbeta repertoires of a Belgian cohort whose cytomegalovirus serostatus was known.

Genomic DNA was extracted from sorted cells with the Quick-DNA Microprep Kit. Amplification of TCRbeta DNA was done with the immunoSEQ hsTCRbeta kit, following the protocol from the manufacturer. TCRbeta libraries were sequenced on an Illumina MiSeq instrument. The paper's processing steps were these. Removing out-of-frame sequences left 2,204,828 distinct TCRbeta sequences, an average of about 70,000 per individual. Each individual was scored using the number of roughly 150 previously reported CMV-associated TCRbeta sequences that the individual carried and the total number of productive distinct TCRbeta sequences. A beta-binomial model was reimplemented in Python, and scikit-learn random forests with default parameters were trained on US cohort data. Classifier performance on the Belgian cohort was reported as the median AUC with percentile confidence intervals calculated over 10,000 bootstrap iterations. This immuneACCESS table, as held by TCRdb, lists in-frame sequences with V and J called but not all clones. Of the missing ones, under half trace to an unresolved V gene in checked studies; the others have no known cause. The V and J calls and clone size come from that table; D and trimming were worked out from the DNA. The table for this sample lists tens of thousands of clones; roughly 78% of them were counted only once. The leading ten clones occupy under 0.9% of the sample.

A FACSAria II was used to sort memory CD4+ T cells, defined as single viable CD3+CD4+CD8-CD45RO+ cells. To determine CMV serostatus, a Roche Elecsys assay was used that detects serum IgG against CMV pp150, pp28, p38 and p52. After the samples were thawed, total CD4+ T cells were enriched through positive selection using CD4 magnetic microbeads. The samples came from a different study that was designed specifically to examine the CD4+ T cell memory repertoire. Following standard operating procedures, peripheral blood mononuclear cells were isolated and cryopreserved, while serum was kept at -80 degrees C. The staining used CD3-PerCP (BW264/56), CD4-APC (RPA-T4), CD45RO-PE (UCHT1) and CD8-Pacific Orange (3B5) antibodies, and Sytox blue was used to exclude non-viable cells. This clone was seen a few times. Its antigen is not yet known. It has no much larger one-base neighbor in the sample; base qualities were not kept.

What the study reported, not specific to this receptor: Only CD4+CD45RO+ memory cells were sequenced, unlike the original study, which covered naive and memory CD4+ and CD8+ populations. Of under 200 previously reported CMV-associated TCRbeta sequences, about 62 appeared in the CD4+ memory repertoires, each in one to five individuals. The results were interpreted as suggesting that the CMV-associated TCR signature is mostly present in the CD4+ memory repertoire. A median bootstrapped AUC of around 0.95 with a 95% CI of 0.76-1.00 was achieved on the Belgian cohort by the original-framework classifier. For predicting CMV serostatus, the median bootstrapped AUC was 0.95 using the original framework and approximately 0.9 using a US-trained random forest.

CDR1 and CDR2 (MDHEN, SYDVKM) derive from the germline V gene. V trim: 6 bases; J trim: 2 bases; unmatched bases: 13. The CDR3 runs 17 amino acids, cysteine and phenylalanine included. The kept DNA is CDR3 alone, 51 bases in frame from the first base. Sequences were obtained from memory CD4+ T cells from blood. The TCR was taken from an adult in good health and CMV-seronegative. Rearrangement joined TRBV28 to TRBJ1-5, with TRBD1 matching 7 junction bases. The DNA sequence is as follows: TGTGCCAGCAGCTCCCAAGGGGAGGGGGCGGGCAATCAGCCCCAGCATTTT. Translated, this gives CASSSQGEGAGNQPQHF.